Sequencing of this TCR beta chain was carried out in a study of blood T cell repertoires in COVID-19. Study-level background: Samples came from the United States, Italy and Spain, spanning acute and convalescent COVID-19. Sources were T cells, B-cell-depleted T cells, or PBMCs; the material itself was cDNA or gDNA.

This clone was seen only once. In the original processing: Reference gene primer amplification yielded estimated nucleated cell counts. Assay used: immunoSEQ multiplex PCR; TCRdb lists only in-frame clones, some missing. Clonal size and the V and J genes are those of that table, whereas D and trimming came from the DNA. Here the sample spans about 170,000 clones, approximately 85% being singletons. Looked up from germline, CDR1 is DFQATT and CDR2 is SNEGSKA (reference sequence). Trimming cost V 3 bases and J 3 bases, with 12 bases left between them. The CDR3 is 14 residues long. Sample: peripheral blood. This clonotype was sampled from an elderly man with COVID-19, enrolled during active disease. The gene calls are TRBV20-1 and TRBJ1-3; tentative D call: TRBD1 (5 bases). This chain's CDR3 is CSASNQGGGNTIYF. CDR3 in DNA: TGCAGTGCTAGTAACCAGGGCGGTGGAAACACCATATATTTT.